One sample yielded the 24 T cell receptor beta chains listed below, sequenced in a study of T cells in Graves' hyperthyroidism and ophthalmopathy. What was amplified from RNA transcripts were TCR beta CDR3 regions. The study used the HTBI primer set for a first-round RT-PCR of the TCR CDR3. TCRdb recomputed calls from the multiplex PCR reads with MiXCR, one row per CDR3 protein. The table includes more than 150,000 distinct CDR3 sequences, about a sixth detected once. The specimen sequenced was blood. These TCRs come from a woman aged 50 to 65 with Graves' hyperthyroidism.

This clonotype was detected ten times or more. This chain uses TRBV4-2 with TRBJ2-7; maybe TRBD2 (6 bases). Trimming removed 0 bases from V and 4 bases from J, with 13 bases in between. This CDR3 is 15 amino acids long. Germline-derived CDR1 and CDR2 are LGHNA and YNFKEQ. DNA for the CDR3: TGTGCCAGCAGCCAAGATCGGCGGGGAGTGTACGAGCAGTACTTC. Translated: CASSQDRRGVYEQYF.

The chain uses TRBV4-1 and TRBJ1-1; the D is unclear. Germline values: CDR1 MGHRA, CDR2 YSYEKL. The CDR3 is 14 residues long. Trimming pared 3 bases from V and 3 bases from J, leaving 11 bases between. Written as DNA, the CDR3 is TGCGCCAGCAGCCATCCCCTTTTAGACACTGAAGCTTTCTTT. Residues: CASSHPLLDTEAFF.

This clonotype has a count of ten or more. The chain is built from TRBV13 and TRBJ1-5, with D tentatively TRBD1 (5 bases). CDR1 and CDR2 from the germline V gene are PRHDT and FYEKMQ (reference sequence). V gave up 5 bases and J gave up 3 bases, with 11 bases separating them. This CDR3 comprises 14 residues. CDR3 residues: CASSERGFNQPQHF. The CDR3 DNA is TGTGCCAGCAGCGAGAGGGGTTTCAATCAGCCCCAGCATTTT.

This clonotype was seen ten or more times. This CDR3 reads CASSEQGTGYEQYF. The DNA of the CDR3 is TGTGCCAGCAGTGAACAGGGGACAGGCTACGAGCAGTACTTC. The chain carries TRBV6-1 and TRBJ2-7; 8 positions agree with TRBD1. CDR1 is MNHNS, CDR2 SASEGT, per germline. The V gene end was trimmed by 2 bases and the J gene end by 3 bases; junction bases not matched to a gene: 3. This CDR3 contains 14 residues.

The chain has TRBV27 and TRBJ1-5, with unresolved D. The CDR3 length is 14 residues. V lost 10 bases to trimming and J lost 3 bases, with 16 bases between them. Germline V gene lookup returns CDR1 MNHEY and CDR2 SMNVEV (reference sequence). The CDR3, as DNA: TGTGCCACCAGCCGCCGTGATATCAATCAGCCCCAGCATTTT. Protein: CATSRRDINQPQHF.

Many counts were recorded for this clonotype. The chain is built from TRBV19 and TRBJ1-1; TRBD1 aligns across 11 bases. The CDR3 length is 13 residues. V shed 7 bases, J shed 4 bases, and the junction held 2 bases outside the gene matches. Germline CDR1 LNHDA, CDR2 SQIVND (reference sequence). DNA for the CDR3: TGTGCCAGTATGGGGACAGGGGGCACTGAAGCTTTCTTT. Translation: CASMGTGGTEAFF. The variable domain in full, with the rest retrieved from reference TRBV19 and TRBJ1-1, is DGGITQSPKYLFRKEGQNVTLSCEQNLNHDAMYWYRQDPGQGLRLIYYSQIVNDFQKGDIAEGYSVSREKKESFPLTVTSAQKNPTAFYLCASMGTGGTEAFFGQGTRLTVV.

This CDR3 reads CASADRNTGELFF. The CDR3 DNA is TGTGCCAGCGCAGACAGGAACACCGGGGAGCTGTTTTTT. The genes are TRBV12-3 or TRBV12-4 and TRBJ2-2; the D gene is possibly TRBD1 (5 bases). The CDR3 contains 13 residues. Trimming pared 8 bases from V and 1 base from J, leaving 8 bases between.

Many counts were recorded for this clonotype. The CDR3 sequence is CASSFTGTTNIQYF. As DNA, the CDR3 is TGTGCCAGCAGCTTCACCGGGACCACAAACATTCAGTACTTC. The chain recombines TRBV6-1 with TRBJ2-4; D possibly matches TRBD1 or TRBD2 (5 bases each). The CDR3 runs to 14 residues. V was shortened by 6 bases and J by 6 bases, with 15 bases between the two germline ends. Germline CDR1 is MNHNS and CDR2 is SASEGT.

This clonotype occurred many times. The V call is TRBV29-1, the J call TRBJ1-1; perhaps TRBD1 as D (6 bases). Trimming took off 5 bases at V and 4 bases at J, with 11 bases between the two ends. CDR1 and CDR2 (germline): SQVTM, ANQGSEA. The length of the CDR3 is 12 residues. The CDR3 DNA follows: TGCAGCGTTAGGGGGTTATCCACTGAAGCTTTCTTT. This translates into CSVRGLSTEAFF. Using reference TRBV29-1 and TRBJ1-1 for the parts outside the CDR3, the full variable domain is SAVISQKPSRDICQRGTSLTIQCQVDSQVTMMFWYRQQPGQSLTLIATANQGSEATYESGFVIDKFPISRPNLTFSTLTVSNMSPEDSSIYLCSVRGLSTEAFFGQGTRLTVV.

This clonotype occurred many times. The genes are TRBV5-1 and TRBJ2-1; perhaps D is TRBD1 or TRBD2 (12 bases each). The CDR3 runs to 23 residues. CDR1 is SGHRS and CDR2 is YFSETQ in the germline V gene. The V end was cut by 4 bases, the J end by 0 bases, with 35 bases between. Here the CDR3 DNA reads TGCGCCAGCAGCGGCCGGGACAGGGGGCCCGGACTAGCGGGGAGAAGCTCCTACAATGAGCAGTTCTTC. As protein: CASSGRDRGPGLAGRSSYNEQFF.

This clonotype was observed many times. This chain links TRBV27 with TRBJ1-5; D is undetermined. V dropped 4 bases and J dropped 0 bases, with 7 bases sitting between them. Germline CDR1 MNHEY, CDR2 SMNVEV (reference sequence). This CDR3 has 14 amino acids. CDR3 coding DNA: TGTGCCAGCAGTTCGCCCTATAGCAATCAGCCCCAGCATTTT. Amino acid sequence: CASSSPYSNQPQHF.

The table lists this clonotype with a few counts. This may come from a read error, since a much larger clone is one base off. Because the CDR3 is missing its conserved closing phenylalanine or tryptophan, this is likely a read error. CDR3 residues: CASSGNSYEQYL. Written as DNA, the CDR3 is TGTGCCAGCAGCGGAAACTCCTACGAGCAGTACCTC. The chain couples TRBV27 to TRBJ2-7; D remains ambiguous. V gave up 6 bases and J gave up 0 bases, with 6 bases separating them. The CDR3 has 12 residues. Germline CDR1 and CDR2: MNHEY and SMNVEV (reference sequence).

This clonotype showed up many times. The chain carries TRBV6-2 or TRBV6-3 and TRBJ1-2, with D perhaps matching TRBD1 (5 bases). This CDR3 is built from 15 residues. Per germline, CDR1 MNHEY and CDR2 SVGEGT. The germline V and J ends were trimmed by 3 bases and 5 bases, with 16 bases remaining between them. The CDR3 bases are TGTGCCAGCAGTTATTCTCTAAGGGGAGAGTATGGCTACACCTTC. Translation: CASSYSLRGEYGYTF.

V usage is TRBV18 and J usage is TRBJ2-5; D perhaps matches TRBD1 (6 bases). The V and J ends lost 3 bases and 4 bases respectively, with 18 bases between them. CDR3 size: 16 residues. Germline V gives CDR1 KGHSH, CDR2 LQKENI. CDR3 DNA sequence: TGTGCCAGCTCACCTAGACAGGTCATGAGTGTAGAGACCCAGTACTTC. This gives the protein CASSPRQVMSVETQYF.

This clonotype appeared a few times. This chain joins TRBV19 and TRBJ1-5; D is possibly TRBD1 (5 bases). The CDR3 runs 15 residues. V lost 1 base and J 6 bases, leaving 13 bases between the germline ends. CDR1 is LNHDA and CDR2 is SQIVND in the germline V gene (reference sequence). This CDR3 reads CASSIAGQGGQPQHF. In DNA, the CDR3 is TGTGCCAGTAGTATAGCTGGTCAGGGCGGTCAGCCCCAGCATTTT. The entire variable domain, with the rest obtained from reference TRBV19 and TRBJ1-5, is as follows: DGGITQSPKYLFRKEGQNVTLSCEQNLNHDAMYWYRQDPGQGLRLIYYSQIVNDFQKGDIAEGYSVSREKKESFPLTVTSAQKNPTAFYLCASSIAGQGGQPQHFGDGTRLSIL.

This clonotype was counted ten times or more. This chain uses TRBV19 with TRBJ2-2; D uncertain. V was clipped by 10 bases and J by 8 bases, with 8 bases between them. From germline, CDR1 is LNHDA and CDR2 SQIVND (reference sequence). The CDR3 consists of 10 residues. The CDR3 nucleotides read TGTGCCACTGAACTGGGGGAGCTGTTTTTT. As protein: CATELGELFF.

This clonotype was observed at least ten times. CDR3 in amino acids: CASSSTADTQYF. CDR3 in DNA: TGTGCCAGCTCATCGACTGCAGATACGCAGTATTTT. The chain is built from TRBV18 and TRBJ2-3, with D unresolved. Trimming removed 5 bases at V and 4 bases at J, with 7 bases between. CDR1 KGHSH and CDR2 LQKENI come from the germline V gene. The CDR3 runs to 12 residues.

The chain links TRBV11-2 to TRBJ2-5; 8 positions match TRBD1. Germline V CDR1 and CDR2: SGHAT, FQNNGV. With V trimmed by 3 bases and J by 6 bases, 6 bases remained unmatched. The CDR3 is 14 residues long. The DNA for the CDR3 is TGTGCCAGCAGCTTTTGGACAGGGTTGAAGACCCAGTACTTC. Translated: CASSFWTGLKTQYF. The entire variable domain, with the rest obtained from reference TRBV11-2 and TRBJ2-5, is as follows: EAGVAQSPRYKIIEKRQSVAFWCNPISGHATLYWYQQILGQGPKLLIQFQNNGVVDDSQLPKDRFSAERLKGVDSTLKIQPAKLEDSAVYLCASSFWTGLKTQYFGPGTRLLVL.

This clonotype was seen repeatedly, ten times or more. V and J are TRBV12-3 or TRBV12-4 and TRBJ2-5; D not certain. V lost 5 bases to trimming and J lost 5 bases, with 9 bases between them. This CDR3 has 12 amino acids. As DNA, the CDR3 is TGTGCCAGCAGTCCCCATCTTGAGACCCAGTACTTC. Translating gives CASSPHLETQYF.

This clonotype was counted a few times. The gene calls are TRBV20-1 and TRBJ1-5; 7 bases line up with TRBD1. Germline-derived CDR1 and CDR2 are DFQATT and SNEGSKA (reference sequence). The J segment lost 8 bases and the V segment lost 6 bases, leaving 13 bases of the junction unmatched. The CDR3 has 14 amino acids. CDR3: CSAGDRVRVEPQHF. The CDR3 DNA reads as TGCAGTGCAGGAGACAGGGTACGGGTAGAGCCCCAGCATTTT.

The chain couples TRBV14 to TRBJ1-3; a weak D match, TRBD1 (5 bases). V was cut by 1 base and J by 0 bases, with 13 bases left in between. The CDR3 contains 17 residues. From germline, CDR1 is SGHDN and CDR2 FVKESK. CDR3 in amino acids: CASSQADSLFSGNTIYF. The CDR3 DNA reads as TGTGCCAGCAGCCAAGCAGACAGCCTCTTCTCTGGAAACACCATATATTTT. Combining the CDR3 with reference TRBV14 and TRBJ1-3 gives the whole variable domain EAGVTQFPSHSVIEKGQTVTLRCDPISGHDNLYWYRRVMGKEIKFLLHFVKESKQDESGMPNNRFLAERTGGTYSTLKVQPAELEDSGVYFCASSQADSLFSGNTIYFGEGSWLTVV.

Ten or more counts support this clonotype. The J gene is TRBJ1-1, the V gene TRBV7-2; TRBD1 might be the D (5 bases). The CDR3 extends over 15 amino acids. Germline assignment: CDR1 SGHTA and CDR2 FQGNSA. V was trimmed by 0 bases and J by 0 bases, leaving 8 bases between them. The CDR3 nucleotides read TGTGCCAGCAGCTTAGCACAGGTGATGAACACTGAAGCTTTCTTT. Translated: CASSLAQVMNTEAFF. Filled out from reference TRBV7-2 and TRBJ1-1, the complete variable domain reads GAGVSQSPSNKVTEKGKDVELRCDPISGHTALYWYRQSLGQGLEFLIYFQGNSAPDKSGLPSDRFSAERTGGSVSTLTIQRTQQEDSAVYLCASSLAQVMNTEAFFGQGTRLTVV.

As DNA, the CDR3 is TGTGCCAGCAGCTTACTCAGCGGGACAGTCTACGAGCAGTACTTC. It yields the protein CASSLLSGTVYEQYF. This rearrangement joins TRBV7-8 to TRBJ2-7, with D perhaps given as TRBD1 or TRBD2 (7 bases each). Germline loops: CDR1 SGHVS, CDR2 FQNEAQ. V lost 2 bases and J 3 bases, leaving 14 bases between the germline ends. The CDR3 totals 15 residues. The full variable domain, its missing parts supplied by reference TRBV7-8 and TRBJ2-7, is GAGVSQSPRYKVAKRGQDVALRCDPISGHVSLFWYQQALGQGPEFLTYFQNEAQLDKSGLPSDRFFAERPEGSVSTLKIQRTQQEDSAVYLCASSLLSGTVYEQYFGPGTRLTVT.

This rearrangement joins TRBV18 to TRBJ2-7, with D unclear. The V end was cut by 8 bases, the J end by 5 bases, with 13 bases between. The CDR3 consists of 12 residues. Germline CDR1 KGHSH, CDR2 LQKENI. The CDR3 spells CASSFGINEQYF. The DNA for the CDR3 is TGTGCCAGCAGTTTCGGCATCAACGAGCAGTACTTC.